Below, 22 T cell receptor beta chains from the same sample are listed, as sequenced in a study of blood T cell repertoires in COVID-19. Sequenced by immunoSEQ multiplex PCR; TCRdb stores in-frame clones only, minus some. The table shows about 200,000 clones, with around 86% occurring only once. What was sequenced was peripheral blood. These receptors were taken from a man in his forties or fifties with acute or convalescent COVID-19.

The chain couples TRBV18 to TRBJ1-1, with 7 bases fitting TRBD1. This CDR3 has 14 amino acids. V was clipped by 3 bases and J by 2 bases; unmatched bases: 3. CDR1 and CDR2 from the germline V gene are KGHSH and LQKENI. The CDR3 sequence is CASSPDRFNTEAFF. In nucleotides, the CDR3 is TGTGCCAGCTCACCGGACAGGTTCAACACTGAAGCTTTCTTT.

The chain recombines TRBV5-1 with TRBJ1-1; D uncertain. The V gene lost 0 bases and the J gene lost 4 bases, with 13 bases spanning the gap. Germline V gene lookup returns CDR1 SGHRS and CDR2 YFSETQ. The length of the CDR3 is 15 residues. In nucleotides, the CDR3 is TGCGCCAGCAGCTTGGAAGCGGGGAGGTTCACTGAAGCTTTCTTT. Amino acids: CASSLEAGRFTEAFF.

The chain employs TRBV6-5 and TRBJ1-5, with 7 bases identical to TRBD1. V dropped 5 bases and J dropped 10; count of bases not matched to a gene: 8. The CDR3 covers 13 residues. Looked up from germline, CDR1 is MNHEY and CDR2 is SVGAGI. Here the CDR3 DNA reads TGTGCCAGCAGTCTTACAGGGGACGATCCCCAGCATTTT. Residues: CASSLTGDDPQHF.

The chain recombines TRBV10-1 with TRBJ2-1, with 10 nucleotides matching TRBD1. CDR1 and CDR2 from the germline V gene are WNHNN and SYGVQD (reference sequence). CDR3 length: 16 amino acids. With V trimmed by 3 bases and J by 10 bases, 12 bases remained unmatched. The CDR3 nucleotides are TGCGCCAGCAGTGAAGCCCGGGACAGGGGAGAATGGGAGCAGTTCTTC. Translating gives CASSEARDRGEWEQFF.

This chain connects TRBV5-1 to TRBJ1-2; 7 bases map to TRBD1. The CDR3 contains 14 residues. V lost 0 bases, J lost 5 bases, and 4 bases stayed unmatched. Germline V gives CDR1 SGHRS, CDR2 YFSETQ. CDR3 bases: TGCGCCAGCAGCTTGGCTACAGGGGTTTATGGCTACACCTTC. Translation gives CASSLATGVYGYTF.

This chain links TRBV5-1 with TRBJ1-6; no clear D gene. V was trimmed by 4 bases and J by 7 bases, leaving 18 bases between them. The CDR3 consists of 16 residues. Per germline, CDR1 SGHRS and CDR2 YFSETQ. CDR3 protein: CASSRAPTKENSPLHF. The CDR3 DNA sequence: TGCGCCAGCAGCCGAGCTCCGACGAAGGAGAATTCACCCCTCCACTTT.

J is TRBJ1-4 and V is TRBV27, with 8 bases fitting TRBD1. Trimming cost V 3 bases and J 2 bases; bases outside gene matches: 8. Germline V CDR1 and CDR2: MNHEY, SMNVEV (reference sequence). The CDR3 consists of 17 residues. This CDR3 reads CASSFLGRGLTNEKLFF. CDR3 DNA sequence: TGTGCCAGCAGTTTTTTGGGCAGGGGGCTGACTAATGAAAAACTGTTTTTT. Full variable domain (rest looked up from reference TRBV27 and TRBJ1-4): EAQVTQNPRYLITVTGKKLTVTCSQNMNHEYMSWYRQDPGLGLRQIYYSMNVEVTDKGDVPEGYKVSRKEKRNFPLILESPSPNQTSLYFCASSFLGRGLTNEKLFFGSGTQLSVL.

CDR3 sequence reads: CASLLRGGGNEQFF. Here the CDR3 DNA reads TGTGCCAGCCTGCTCCGGGGAGGGGGGAATGAGCAGTTCTTC. The chain uses TRBV5-8 and TRBJ2-1, with D possibly TRBD2 on 7 matching bases. The V end lost 7 bases, the J end lost 7 bases, and 18 bases lay between the germline ends. The CDR3 totals 14 residues. CDR1 is SGHTS and CDR2 is YDEGEE in the germline V gene. Drawing the rest from reference TRBV5-8 and TRBJ2-1, the complete variable domain is EAGVTQSPTHLIKTRGQQATLRCSPISGHTSVYWYQQALGLGLQFLLWYDEGEERNRGNFPPRFSGRQFPNYSSELNVNALELEDSALYLCASLLRGGGNEQFFGPGTRLTVL.

The table lists this clone with a few counts. The chain carries TRBV30 and TRBJ1-1; weak D call: TRBD1 (6 bases). With 7 bases removed from V and 3 bases from J, the gap between germline ends came to 12 bases. Germline V gives CDR1 GTSNPN, CDR2 SVGIG (reference sequence). The CDR3 is made up of 12 amino acids. This CDR3 reads CALPQGHTEAFF. CDR3 sequence (DNA): TGTGCCTTACCACAGGGCCACACTGAAGCTTTCTTT.

V gene TRBV29-1 combines with J gene TRBJ1-1, with no clear D. Germline CDR1 SQVTM, CDR2 ANQGSEA. V lost 4 bases, J lost 1 base, and 7 bases lay in between. The CDR3 is 12 residues long. The DNA of the CDR3 is TGCAGCGTTGGGAGGTCGAACACTGAAGCTTTCTTT. Translating gives CSVGRSNTEAFF.

The chain has TRBV19 and TRBJ1-2; 7 nucleotides agree with TRBD1. Germline V gives CDR1 LNHDA, CDR2 SQIVND (reference sequence). Losses at the gene ends were 3 bases for V and 12 bases for J; bases not matched to a gene: 10. CDR3 length: 13 amino acids. DNA of the CDR3: TGTGCCAGTAGTATCGCCGCGGGACAGCCCCACACCTTC. It translates to CASSIAAGQPHTF.

The chain uses TRBV7-9 and TRBJ1-1; 9 nucleotides align to TRBD1. The V gene end was trimmed by 6 bases and the J gene end by 7 bases; junction bases not matched to a gene: 9. This CDR3 region has 14 residues. In germline, CDR1 is SEHNR, CDR2 FQNEAQ (reference sequence). CDR3 DNA: TGTGCCAGCAGGACCGGGACAGGGCCGGGTGAAGCTTTCTTT. This encodes CASRTGTGPGEAFF.

The genes are TRBV4-1 and TRBJ2-1; the match to TRBD2 covers 7 bases. Germline V gene lookup returns CDR1 MGHRA and CDR2 YSYEKL. The CDR3 contains 18 residues. With V trimmed by 4 bases and J by 3 bases, 15 bases remained unmatched. CDR3 DNA: TGCGCCAGCAGCCTGATCCCCCAGGGAGGGACCATCTACAATGAGCAGTTCTTC. As protein: CASSLIPQGGTIYNEQFF.

The rearrangement joins TRBV27 to TRBJ1-1; 7 bases map to TRBD1. Germline V gives CDR1 MNHEY, CDR2 SMNVEV (reference sequence). The CDR3 runs to 15 residues. V lost 7 bases and J lost 0; bases outside the gene matches: 8. The CDR3 nucleotides are TGTGCCAGCACCCGGGACAGCTACTTGAACACTGAAGCTTTCTTT. It specifies CASTRDSYLNTEAFF.

The rearrangement joins TRBV5-1 to TRBJ2-5; TRBD1 might be the D (5 bases). Germline V gene sequence: CDR1 SGHRS, CDR2 YFSETQ. V dropped 7 bases and J dropped 4 bases, with 14 bases sitting between them. This CDR3 spans 13 amino acids. CDR3 DNA sequence: TGCGCCAGCGGGGCAACGGTTGGAGAGACCCAGTACTTC. Translation gives CASGATVGETQYF.

V and J are TRBV6-5 and TRBJ2-2; D possibly corresponds to TRBD1 (5 bases). With 6 bases removed from V and 3 bases from J, the gap between germline ends came to 8 bases. CDR3 length: 13 residues. CDR1 and CDR2 (germline): MNHEY, SVGAGI. The CDR3 loop reads CASRDTYTGELFF. In nucleotides, the CDR3 is TGTGCCAGCAGGGACACTTACACCGGGGAGCTGTTTTTT.

This clone has just one count. The gene calls are TRBV27 and TRBJ2-5; 8 nucleotides agree with TRBD1. Germline values: CDR1 MNHEY, CDR2 SMNVEV (reference sequence). V shed 2 bases and J 4 bases; nucleotides not matched to a gene: 3. The CDR3 runs 14 residues. DNA for the CDR3: TGTGCCAGCAGTTTAGGCAGGGGGCGAGAGACCCAGTACTTC. Its protein is CASSLGRGRETQYF.

The chain uses TRBV5-4 and TRBJ2-2; a possible D gene is TRBD2 (6 bases). The V and J ends lost 5 bases and 0 bases respectively, with 11 bases between them. Germline values: CDR1 SGHNT, CDR2 YYREEE (reference sequence). The CDR3 covers 15 residues. The CDR3 DNA reads as TGTGCCAGCAGTCGTCTAGCGACGAACACCGGGGAGCTGTTTTTT. Residues: CASSRLATNTGELFF.

The chain couples TRBV3-1 (or the pseudogene TRBV3-2) to TRBJ1-1; tentatively, D is TRBD1 (6 bases). Trimming removed 0 bases from V and 8 bases from J, with 13 bases in between. The germline V gene has CDR1 LGHDT and CDR2 YNNKEL (reference sequence). The CDR3 totals 14 residues. The CDR3 DNA reads TGTGCCAGCAGCCAAGAAGATCTGGACAGAGAAGCTTTCTTT. Its protein is CASSQEDLDREAFF.

The chain employs TRBV24-1 and TRBJ2-5; possibly TRBD2 for D (5 bases). The CDR3 spans 13 residues. The germline CDR1 and CDR2 sequences are KGHDR and SFDVKD. V was shortened by 2 bases and J by 3 bases, with 6 bases between the two germline ends. The CDR3 DNA follows: TGTGCCACCAGTGATTACGGGGAAGAGACCCAGTACTTC. Protein product: CATSDYGEETQYF.

The chain joins TRBV19 to TRBJ1-5; no firm D call. The length of the CDR3 is 15 residues. The V and J ends lost 6 bases and 5 bases respectively, with 17 bases between them. CDR1 is LNHDA, CDR2 SQIVND, per germline (reference sequence). The CDR3 loop is CASRTWTNADQPQHF. The DNA for the CDR3 is TGTGCCAGTAGAACGTGGACTAATGCCGATCAGCCCCAGCATTTT. The entire variable domain, with the rest obtained from reference TRBV19 and TRBJ1-5, is as follows: DGGITQSPKYLFRKEGQNVTLSCEQNLNHDAMYWYRQDPGQGLRLIYYSQIVNDFQKGDIAEGYSVSREKKESFPLTVTSAQKNPTAFYLCASRTWTNADQPQHFGDGTRLSIL.

This clone was recorded only once. J is TRBJ1-5 and V is TRBV3-1 (or the pseudogene TRBV3-2); D remains unclear. This CDR3 has 16 residues. Trimming shortened V by 3 bases and J by 1 base, and 13 bases separated the two germline ends. From germline, CDR1 is LGHDT and CDR2 YNNKEL (reference sequence). The CDR3 bases are TGTGCCAGCAGCCAGGGAGGGCGGGGAAGCAATCAGCCCCAGCATTTT. Translated: CASSQGGRGSNQPQHF.